A single TCR beta chain is shown here with its context. Antigen unknown. The protocol was immunoSEQ multiplex PCR, while the TCRdb copy is restricted to in-frame clones and leaves out a portion. The repertoire holds more than 35,000 clones, around 70% seen once, with about 15% in the top ten. This sample is drawn from a study of vaccination effects on CD4 cells after COVID-19. Findings of the study overall: Among infection- and vaccine-induced clones, marked clonal contraction occurred late after vaccination. Convalescents' post-vaccination spike-reactive clones were chiefly new, vaccine-induced ones.

With the ViraFEST assay, the study expanded antigen-specific CD4+ T cells using viral peptide pools, then sequenced them. CD4+ T cell isolation took place after 10 days of culture. Convalescent patients had PCR-confirmed SARS-CoV-2 infection between March and December 2020. Every well got 1.5 million to 2.5 million PBMC, which were grown with about 10 IU/ml IL-2 and about 10 ug/ml peptides. Cultures received IL-2 medium that replaced half the medium on days 3 and 7. This TCR was sampled from a human donor who had a prior SARS-CoV-2 infection. The starting material was CD4+ T cells from PBMCs cultured with HCoV-NL63 spike peptides, obtained before COVID-19 vaccination.

The CDR3 nucleotides read TGTGCCAGCAGCTCTTACGGGACTAGCGGGAGTGAGGCGCAGTATTTT. Protein product: CASSSYGTSGSEAQYF. The rearrangement uses TRBV14 and TRBJ2-3, with 14 bases identical to TRBD2. This CDR3 has 16 amino acids. The V segment lost 5 bases and the J segment 10 bases; nucleotides outside the gene matches: 11. The germline V gene encodes CDR1 SGHDN and CDR2 FVKESK. Looking up the rest from reference TRBV14 and TRBJ2-3 gives the full variable domain: EAGVTQFPSHSVIEKGQTVTLRCDPISGHDNLYWYRRVMGKEIKFLLHFVKESKQDESGMPNNRFLAERTGGTYSTLKVQPAELEDSGVYFCASSSYGTSGSEAQYFGPGTRLTVL.